These T cell receptor beta chains were read from a single sample in a study of identical twins. A single record per CDR3 protein comes from TCRdb applying MiXCR to the 5' RACE reads. The table shows approximately 680,000 distinct CDR3 sequences, with around 7.4% occurring only once. In addition, the sample was reused for a study of yellow fever vaccine responses in identical twins.

Sequenced material: PBMCs. The receptors derive from a woman aged 18-35 years in good health. CDR3s include the opening cysteine and the closing phenylalanine or tryptophan. D genes are given only for firm matches. A clone size is listed for some rows: how often the clone was seen (once, few, many), or a class if it is expanded.

clone size,D gene,V gene,J gene,CDR3 protein,CDR3 DNA
many,TRBD1,TRBV7-9,TRBJ1-1,CASSLARQGTWNTEAFF,TGTGCCAGCAGCTTAGCGCGACAGGGGACGTGGAACACTGAAGCTTTCTTT
many,.,TRBV2,TRBJ1-3,CASRREGSGNTIYF,TGTGCCAGCAGACGGGAGGGAAGTGGAAACACCATATATTTT
.,.,TRBV5-6,TRBJ2-5,CASSPWETQYF,TGTGCCAGCAGCCCGTGGGAGACCCAGTACTTC
.,TRBD1,TRBV20-1,TRBJ2-1,CSARGQGKGNSYNEQFF,TGCAGTGCTAGAGGACAGGGTAAGGGGAACTCCTACAATGAGCAGTTCTTC
many,TRBD1,TRBV29-1,TRBJ2-1,CSARDRTSYNEQFF,TGCAGCGCCCGGGACAGAACCTCCTACAATGAGCAGTTCTTC
.,.,TRBV12-3/TRBV12-4,TRBJ1-5,CASGVLSPFNQPQHF,TGTGCCAGCGGCGTATTAAGCCCCTTCAATCAGCCCCAGCATTTT
many,.,TRBV5-5,TRBJ2-1,CASKGMARTSSYNEQFF,TGTGCCAGCAAGGGCATGGCGAGGACCTCTTCCTACAATGAGCAGTTCTTC
many,TRBD1,TRBV5-1,TRBJ2-4,CASSLQGAIDIQYF,TGCGCCAGCAGCCTACAGGGGGCTATCGACATTCAGTACTTC
few,TRBD1,TRBV29-1,TRBJ1-1,CSVRQGVGTEAFF,TGCAGCGTCCGACAGGGGGTGGGTACTGAAGCTTTCTTT
many,TRBD2,TRBV25-1,TRBJ2-7,CASSERGLGYEQYF,TGTGCCAGCAGTGAGAGGGGACTAGGGTACGAGCAGTACTTC
.,.,TRBV5-1,TRBJ1-5,CASSGHRDQPQHF,TGCGCCAGCAGCGGGCACAGGGACCAGCCCCAGCATTTT
many,.,TRBV20-1,TRBJ1-5,CSARQGGIPQHF,TGCAGTGCTAGACAGGGCGGTATACCCCAGCATTTT
.,.,TRBV20-1,TRBJ2-5,CSAGASGREPRRETQYF,TGCAGTGCTGGGGCTTCTGGGCGCGAACCGCGCCGAGAGACCCAGTACTTC
few,TRBD1,TRBV10-3,TRBJ2-2,CAISGTGQGGTGELFF,TGTGCCATCAGCGGAACGGGACAGGGGGGGACCGGGGAGCTGTTTTTT
few,.,TRBV5-1,TRBJ2-1,CASSFGYEQFF,TGCGCCAGCAGCTTTGGCTATGAGCAGTTCTTC
many,.,TRBV7-2,TRBJ2-7,CASSLTVTYEQYF,TGTGCCAGCAGCTTGACGGTGACCTACGAGCAGTACTTC
many,.,TRBV24-1,TRBJ2-3,CATSDLGGLTTDTQYF,TGTGCCACCAGTGATTTGGGGGGACTGACCACAGATACGCAGTATTTT
.,.,TRBV28,TRBJ2-5,CASWGQTQYF,TGTGCCAGCTGGGGACAAACCCAGTACTTC
.,.,TRBV15,TRBJ1-6,CATSRTESSPLHF,TGTGCCACCAGCCGGACGGAAAGTTCACCCCTCCACTTT
many,TRBD1,TRBV12-3/TRBV12-4,TRBJ1-5,CASSLAGTGNQPQHF,TGTGCCAGCAGTTTAGCCGGGACAGGCAATCAGCCCCAGCATTTT
many,TRBD2,TRBV12-3/TRBV12-4,TRBJ2-3,CASSFRSGDTDTQYF,TGTGCCAGCAGTTTTAGGAGCGGGGACACAGATACGCAGTATTTT
few,.,TRBV5-1,TRBJ1-4,CASSFTSQGSANEKLFF,TGCGCCAGCAGCTTTACTTCGCAGGGAAGTGCTAATGAAAAACTGTTTTTT
.,.,TRBV29-1,TRBJ2-1,CSVGHEQFF,TGCAGCGTTGGCCATGAGCAGTTCTTC
.,TRBD2,TRBV6-5,TRBJ2-2,CASSSRLAGDTGELFF,TGTGCCAGCAGTTCAAGACTAGCGGGGGACACCGGGGAGCTGTTTTTT
.,.,TRBV7-6,TRBJ2-7,CASSLEQGFPYEQYF,TGTGCCAGCAGCTTAGAACAGGGCTTTCCCTACGAGCAGTACTTC
few,.,TRBV7-8,TRBJ2-1,CASRTSSSYNEQFF,TGTGCCAGCAGGACTAGTAGCTCCTACAATGAGCAGTTCTTC
many,.,TRBV6-5,TRBJ1-6,CASRGPNSPLHF,TGTGCCAGCAGGGGACCAAATTCACCCCTCCACTTT
.,TRBD2,TRBV24-1,TRBJ2-2,CATSPGGGQRTGELFF,TGTGCCACCAGTCCCGGGGGGGGGCAAAGGACCGGGGAGCTGTTTTTT
.,TRBD2,TRBV3-1,TRBJ2-5,CASSQVAGVRTQYF,TGTGCCAGCAGCCAAGTTGCGGGGGTAAGGACCCAGTACTTC
few,.,TRBV27,TRBJ2-1,CASSLSPPRQTSPNEQFF,TGTGCCAGCAGTTTATCCCCCCCTAGACAGACCTCCCCCAATGAGCAGTTCTTC
many,TRBD2,TRBV4-2,TRBJ2-5,CASSQDSSGGSETQYF,TGTGCCAGCAGCCAAGATAGTAGCGGGGGCTCAGAGACCCAGTACTTC
.,TRBD2,TRBV4-2,TRBJ2-7,CASSQIGTSGNYEQYF,TGTGCCAGCAGCCAAATTGGGACTAGCGGGAACTACGAGCAGTACTTC
.,TRBD1,TRBV3-1,TRBJ1-2,CASSQDPGGRAGYTF,TGTGCCAGCAGCCAAGATCCAGGGGGGCGAGCCGGCTACACCTTC
.,.,TRBV4-1,TRBJ2-7,CASSGGLDYEQYF,TGCGCCAGCAGCGGGGGTCTCGACTACGAGCAGTACTTC
.,.,TRBV6-5,TRBJ2-5,CASSYQRGFDGTQYF,TGTGCCAGCAGTTACCAACGCGGGTTTGATGGGACCCAGTACTTC
.,TRBD1,TRBV9,TRBJ2-5,CASSVGGGQGVTQYF,TGTGCCAGCAGCGTAGGAGGGGGACAGGGAGTGACCCAGTACTTC
many,TRBD1,TRBV12-3/TRBV12-4,TRBJ1-5,CASSYGTAANQPQHF,TGTGCCAGCAGTTACGGGACAGCCGCAAATCAGCCCCAGCATTTT
.,.,TRBV27,TRBJ2-4,CASSLSASSSGKNIQYF,TGTGCCAGCAGTTTATCCGCCTCGAGCAGCGGCAAAAACATTCAGTACTTC
few,.,TRBV11-2,TRBJ2-1,CASSLRGAGYNEQFF,TGTGCCAGCAGCTTAAGGGGGGCGGGGTACAATGAGCAGTTCTTC
.,.,TRBV4-2,TRBJ1-5,CASSPLGHNQPQHF,TGTGCCAGCAGCCCCCTAGGGCACAATCAGCCCCAGCATTTT
.,.,TRBV7-9,TRBJ2-1,CASSLGVVNEQFF,TGTGCCAGCAGCTTGGGGGTAGTCAATGAGCAGTTCTTC
few,.,TRBV20-1,TRBJ1-1,CSARDTVRTEAFF,TGCAGTGCTAGAGATACAGTCCGAACTGAAGCTTTCTTT
many,TRBD1,TRBV24-1,TRBJ2-2,CATRGQVTGELFF,TGTGCCACCAGGGGACAGGTTACCGGGGAGCTGTTTTTT
.,.,TRBV7-3,TRBJ2-1,CASSLNSVNEQFF,TGTGCCAGCAGCTTAAACTCGGTCAATGAGCAGTTCTTC
few,TRBD2,TRBV3-1,TRBJ2-1,CASSQGTSVAFGEQFF,TGTGCCAGCAGCCAGGGGACTAGTGTGGCCTTTGGTGAGCAGTTCTTC
few,.,TRBV7-3,TRBJ2-3,CASSLGIFGGDTQYF,TGTGCCAGCAGCTTAGGGATTTTTGGCGGTGATACGCAGTATTTT